The 9 T cell receptor beta chains below come from one sample, sequenced in a study of blood T cells in healthy people across ages. Using a J-beta primer mix together with a sample-barcoded 5' primer, a second PCR was run for about 6 to 12 cycles. MiXCR, applied by TCRdb to the 5' RACE reads, yields one record per CDR3 protein. Of about 1,500,000 distinct CDR3 sequences listed, 25% to 30% are singletons. The sequencing sample was made of blood. The receptor set was obtained from a woman in her twenties or thirties in good health.

The chain has TRBV5-1 and TRBJ1-1, with 7 bases lining up with TRBD1. Unmatched junction bases numbered 3, after V lost 5 bases and J lost 5 bases. Germline values: CDR1 SGHRS, CDR2 YFSETQ. This CDR3 comprises 12 residues. The CDR3 nucleotides read TGCGCCAGCAGAAGGGACAGTACTGAAGCTTTCTTT. Translating it yields CASRRDSTEAFF.

The chain couples TRBV5-6 to TRBJ1-5; D is ambiguous. The CDR3 consists of 16 residues. V lost 2 bases, J lost 0 bases, and 12 bases lay in between. Germline CDR1 and CDR2: SGHDT and YYEEEE. The CDR3 DNA is TGTGCCAGCAGCTTTGAGGGTTACTATAGCAATCAGCCCCAGCATTTT. Encoded protein: CASSFEGYYSNQPQHF.

This clonotype was seen only once. CDR3 loop: CASSLIRGGIGEQYF. DNA of the CDR3: TGTGCCAGCAGCTTAATTCGCGGGGGGATAGGGGAGCAGTACTTC. The rearrangement joins TRBV7-9 to TRBJ2-5; 8 nucleotides agree with TRBD2. The ends lost 2 bases at V and 11 bases at J; junction bases unmatched: 13. Germline values: CDR1 SEHNR, CDR2 FQNEAQ (reference sequence). The length of the CDR3 is 15 residues.

This clonotype was seen at least ten times. This chain uses TRBV5-1 with TRBJ2-1; TRBD2 aligns across 9 bases. V lost 2 bases, J lost 8 bases, and 8 bases stayed unmatched. The CDR3 runs 15 residues. CDR1 and CDR2 from the germline V gene are SGHRS and YFSETQ. Here the CDR3 DNA reads TGCGCCAGCAGCTTAGCGGGGGGCAGGACGGATGAGCAGTTCTTC. Amino acid sequence: CASSLAGGRTDEQFF.

This clonotype showed up just a few times. V and J are TRBV19 and TRBJ2-3; D not resolved. V was pared by 1 base and J by 6 bases, with 8 bases between. Germline V gene sequence: CDR1 LNHDA, CDR2 SQIVND (reference sequence). This CDR3 contains 13 residues. Here the CDR3 DNA reads TGTGCCAGTAGTATAGGGGCAGCGGATACGCAGTATTTT. Amino acids: CASSIGAADTQYF.

V usage is TRBV12-3 or TRBV12-4 and J usage is TRBJ1-1, with D perhaps matching TRBD1 (5 bases). V lost 6 bases, J lost 1 base, and 9 bases lay in between. The CDR3 spans 13 residues. CDR3 sequence: CASSAGPNTEAFF. The CDR3 DNA reads TGTGCCAGCAGCGCGGGGCCGAACACTGAAGCTTTCTTT.

The V gene is TRBV7-3, the J gene TRBJ2-1; TRBD2 aligns across 7 bases. Losses at the gene ends were 1 base for V and 10 bases for J; bases not matched to a gene: 4. CDR3 length equals 13 residues. CDR1 is SGHTA and CDR2 is FQGTGA in the germline V gene. CDR3: CASSLRRGSEQFF. The DNA for the CDR3 is TGTGCCAGCAGCTTAAGGCGGGGGAGCGAGCAGTTCTTC.

The genes are TRBV3-1 and TRBJ2-7, with a possible D match to TRBD1 (6 bases). The germline V gene encodes CDR1 LGHDT and CDR2 YNNKEL (reference sequence). Trimming took 0 bases from V and 7 from J, leaving 19 bases between them. The CDR3 contains 16 residues. The CDR3 DNA follows: TGTGCCAGCAGCCAAGATCGAGGGCAGGGGTCCAATGAGCAGTACTTC. Its protein product is CASSQDRGQGSNEQYF.

The genes are TRBV29-1 and TRBJ2-7, with a possible D match to TRBD1 (5 bases). With the DNA end fitting TRBJ2-5 better, the J assignment may be wrong. Germline V gene lookup returns CDR1 SQVTM and CDR2 ANQGSEA. CDR3 length: 13 amino acids. The DNA for the CDR3 is TGCAGCGTATCGACAGATCTGGGGGAGACCCAGTACTTC. This translates into CSVSTDLGETQYF.